The present T cell receptor (beta chain) was sequenced within a study of blood T cell repertoires in COVID-19. Study-level background: Material from acute and convalescent COVID-19 was sourced from the United States, Italy and Spain. The analysed material was cDNA or gDNA that came from T cells, B-cell-depleted T cells, or PBMCs.

In this sample, this clone turned up once. In the original analysis: Nucleated cell number was recorded as an estimate derived from reference gene primer amplification. Assay: immunoSEQ multiplex PCR; the TCRdb copy retains only in-frame clones and omits some. The V and J calls and clone size were taken over from that table, and D and trimming were inferred from the DNA. The sample contains 250,000 to 300,000 clones, approximately 85% of which appear only once. From germline, CDR1 is MNHNS and CDR2 SASEGT. Trimming removed 1 base at V and 5 bases at J, with 11 bases between. The CDR3 extends over 14 amino acids.

The receptor comes from a woman in her seventies with acute or convalescent COVID-19. Sequencing input: peripheral blood. This chain joins TRBV6-1 and TRBJ2-5; weak D call: TRBD2 (6 bases). CDR3 amino acids: CASSEGGAGETQYF. CDR3 in DNA: TGTGCCAGCAGTGAAGGAGGGGCGGGGGAGACCCAGTACTTC.